A single sample is the source of the 21 T cell receptor beta chains below, sequenced in a study of blood T cell repertoires in COVID-19. This table comes from immunoSEQ multiplex PCR, and its TCRdb copy is limited to in-frame clones, with some not included. Among 68,000 or so clones listed, roughly 84% were seen once. Input material: peripheral blood. The receptors here all came from a man in his 70s with active or convalescent COVID-19.

The chain employs TRBV11-3 and TRBJ2-5; the match to TRBD2 covers 10 bases. CDR3 length: 15 residues. Germline CDR1 and CDR2: SGHNT and YENEEA. Trimming took 2 bases from V and 3 from J; bases not matched to a gene: 3. The DNA for the CDR3 is TGTGCCAGCAGCTTAAGGCTAGCGGGAGAAGAGACCCAGTACTTC. It yields the protein CASSLRLAGEETQYF.

Of note for this clone: The identical CDR3 is also encoded by other nucleotide sequences in the sample. V gene TRBV2 combines with J gene TRBJ1-5; 8 nucleotides align to TRBD1. Germline loops: CDR1 SNHLY, CDR2 FYNNEI. The CDR3 covers 14 residues. V was pared by 6 bases and J by 2 bases, with 3 bases of the junction left unmatched. DNA of the CDR3: TGTGCCAGCAGCGTACAGGGGGGCAATCAGCCCCAGCATTTT. Translating it yields CASSVQGGNQPQHF.

This clone has just one count. The genes are TRBV5-1 and TRBJ2-7; D is unresolved. V lost 0 bases and J 2 bases, leaving 27 bases between the germline ends. Germline V gene data show CDR1 as SGHRS and CDR2 as YFSETQ. The CDR3 is 20 amino acids. In DNA form, the CDR3 reads TGCGCCAGCAGCTTGGGGAGTCTGGCCAATCAAAACCTACTGGCCTACGAGCAGTACTTC. As protein: CASSLGSLANQNLLAYEQYF. Full variable domain (remainder filled in from reference TRBV5-1 and TRBJ2-7): KAGVTQTPRYLIKTRGQQVTLSCSPISGHRSVSWYQQTPGQGLQFLFEYFSETQRNKGNFPGRFSGRQFSNSRSEMNVSTLELGDSALYLCASSLGSLANQNLLAYEQYFGPGTRLTVT.

This clone occurred a few times. The V gene is TRBV5-1, the J gene TRBJ1-2, with D perhaps TRBD1 (6 bases). The CDR3 length is 15 residues. CDR1 and CDR2 (germline): SGHRS, YFSETQ. V was clipped by 4 bases and J by 0 bases, with 13 bases between them. CDR3 DNA: TGCGCCAGCAGCCCCAACGACAGGTCTAACTATGGCTACACCTTC. Encoded protein: CASSPNDRSNYGYTF.

The V gene is TRBV7-7, the J gene TRBJ2-5; D might be TRBD2 (5 bases). The V and J ends lost 5 bases and 5 bases respectively, with 15 bases between them. The CDR3 extends over 14 amino acids. Germline loops: CDR1 SSHAT, CDR2 FNYEAQ (reference sequence). Written as DNA, the CDR3 is TGTGCCAGCAGCACGCGCCCGGGCGGGGAGACCCAGTACTTC. Protein product: CASSTRPGGETQYF.

The chain joins TRBV5-1 to TRBJ2-5; tentative D call: TRBD2 (6 bases). This CDR3 region has 14 residues. Trimming removed 3 bases from V and 5 bases from J, with 14 bases in between. The germline V gene has CDR1 SGHRS and CDR2 YFSETQ. CDR3 region: CASSWTLAWETQYF. As DNA, the CDR3 is TGCGCCAGCAGCTGGACACTAGCTTGGGAGACCCAGTACTTC.

The chain has TRBV19 and TRBJ1-2; no reliable D call. The CDR3 contains 14 residues. In germline, CDR1 is LNHDA, CDR2 SQIVND (reference sequence). V lost 8 bases, J lost 5 bases, and 18 bases lay in between. As DNA, the CDR3 is TGTGCCAGTGGAGGAGACACCCCGGGATATGGCTACACCTTC. It is translated as CASGGDTPGYGYTF.

The chain employs TRBV6-6 and TRBJ2-7; 7 bases line up with TRBD1. The trim removed 2 bases at V and 5 bases at J, leaving 12 bases unmatched. The germline V gene encodes CDR1 MNHNY and CDR2 SVGAGI (reference sequence). This CDR3 region has 16 residues. CDR3 nucleotides: TGTGCCAGCAGTTACCTCCGCTTAGACAGGGTGAACGAGCAGTACTTC. Its protein is CASSYLRLDRVNEQYF.

The genes are TRBV11-2 and TRBJ2-7; D not certain. Germline CDR1 is SGHAT and CDR2 is FQNNGV. With 8 bases removed from V and 4 bases from J, the gap between germline ends came to 9 bases. This CDR3 spans 11 amino acids. The CDR3 sequence is CASSRGYEQYF. As DNA, the CDR3 is TGTGCCAGCTCCAGAGGTTACGAGCAGTACTTC.

V is TRBV30 and J is TRBJ1-6; D might be TRBD1 (6 bases). Trimming took off 4 bases at V and 10 bases at J, with 20 bases between the two ends. This CDR3 is built from 15 residues. Germline-derived CDR1 and CDR2 are GTSNPN and SVGIG (reference sequence). The CDR3 spells CAWKVTGPTGSPLHF. As DNA, the CDR3 is TGTGCCTGGAAAGTCACCGGGCCGACAGGATCACCCCTCCACTTT.

The gene calls are TRBV20-1 and TRBJ1-1, with TRBD1 matching over 9 bases. With 5 bases clipped from V and 1 base from J, the junction kept 5 bases outside the gene matches. This CDR3 region has 14 residues. Germline V lookup: CDR1 DFQATT, CDR2 SNEGSKA (reference sequence). The CDR3 region has the DNA TGCAGTGCTTGTGTGGACAGGGGGAACACTGAAGCTTTCTTT. Its protein is CSACVDRGNTEAFF.

V gene TRBV30 combines with J gene TRBJ1-4; perhaps TRBD1 as D (5 bases). This CDR3 contains 15 residues. Germline V gene lookup returns CDR1 GTSNPN and CDR2 SVGIG (reference sequence). V lost 1 base and J lost 7, with 16 bases in between. The CDR3 sequence: CAWSGGRDGGEKLFF. CDR3 sequence (DNA): TGTGCCTGGAGTGGAGGACGAGACGGGGGTGAAAAACTGTTTTTT.

The rearrangement joins TRBV6-5 to TRBJ1-4; 8 bases map to TRBD1. V was clipped by 6 bases and J by 8 bases; unmatched bases: 5. Germline CDR1 is MNHEY and CDR2 is SVGAGI. The CDR3 contains 13 residues. The chain's CDR3 is CASRGQGWEKLFF. DNA of the CDR3: TGTGCCAGCAGAGGACAGGGTTGGGAAAAACTGTTTTTT.

V and J are TRBV11-3 and TRBJ2-1; 10 bases match TRBD1. Germline trimming cut 5 bases from V and 2 bases from J; bases unmatched to any gene: 3. Germline loops: CDR1 SGHNT, CDR2 YENEEA. The CDR3 has 15 amino acids. The CDR3 sequence is CASSTGQGPYNEQFF. In DNA, the CDR3 is TGTGCCAGCAGCACGGGACAGGGGCCCTACAATGAGCAGTTCTTC.

This chain uses TRBV5-1 with TRBJ1-5; possibly TRBD1 for D (5 bases). Germline V gene lookup returns CDR1 SGHRS and CDR2 YFSETQ. CDR3 length equals 13 residues. V was trimmed by 0 bases and J by 6 bases, leaving 7 bases between them. The CDR3 loop reads CASSLEGVQPQHF. The CDR3 region has the DNA TGCGCCAGCAGCTTGGAAGGGGTTCAGCCCCAGCATTTT.

This rearrangement joins TRBV2 to TRBJ1-2; D possibly corresponds to TRBD1 (6 bases). This CDR3 contains 12 residues. Per germline, CDR1 SNHLY and CDR2 FYNNEI. Trimming cost V 10 bases and J 8 bases, with 17 bases left between them. The CDR3 region is CATGLVRGGYTF. The CDR3 DNA is TGTGCCACCGGTCTCGTCAGGGGAGGCTACACCTTC.

This sequence joins TRBV19 and TRBJ1-1, with 8 bases matching TRBD1. From germline, CDR1 is LNHDA and CDR2 SQIVND (reference sequence). Germline trimming cut 3 bases from V and 7 bases from J; bases unmatched to any gene: 7. The CDR3 length is 14 residues. The CDR3 sequence: CASSITGGGREAFF. In DNA, the CDR3 is TGTGCCAGTAGTATTACAGGGGGGGGCCGTGAAGCTTTCTTT.

This chain joins TRBV5-4 and TRBJ2-2; 7 bases line up with TRBD1. V dropped 1 base and J dropped 5; count of bases not matched to a gene: 5. CDR1 and CDR2 from the germline V gene are SGHNT and YYREEE (reference sequence). The CDR3 has 15 residues. The CDR3 bases are TGTGCCAGCAGCTTGATACAGGGGCGGACCGGGGAGCTGTTTTTT. The encoded protein is CASSLIQGRTGELFF.

The rearrangement links TRBV6-6 to TRBJ1-3; D is perhaps TRBD1 (6 bases). V shed 6 bases and J shed 0 bases, with 15 bases lying between them. The CDR3 spans 16 residues. Germline CDR1 reads MNHNY; CDR2 reads SVGAGI (reference sequence). In DNA form, the CDR3 reads TGTGCCAGCAGCTTCCGGACAGCCAACTCTGGAAACACCATATATTTT. The encoded protein is CASSFRTANSGNTIYF.

This chain joins TRBV7-8 and TRBJ2-4, with 11 bases that match TRBD2. The junction had 10 bases not matched to a gene; V was cut back by 0 bases and J by 3 bases. From germline, CDR1 is SGHVS and CDR2 FQNEAQ. The CDR3 has 19 residues. CDR3 in amino acids: CASSLAQLAGVLGKNIQYF. In nucleotides, the CDR3 is TGTGCCAGCAGCTTAGCGCAACTAGCGGGGGTCTTAGGCAAAAACATTCAGTACTTC.

This rearrangement joins TRBV12-3 or TRBV12-4 to TRBJ2-5, with TRBD2 identical over 7 bases. CDR3 length: 13 residues. Trimming cost V 7 bases and J 5 bases; bases outside gene matches: 7. The DNA of the CDR3 is TGTGCCAGCACGGGCGGGAGTGGCGAGACCCAGTACTTC. It is translated as CASTGGSGETQYF.